This T cell receptor (beta chain) is drawn from a study of radiation and T cells in renal cell carcinoma (TCRdb year 2020). Regarding the complete study: Samples came from a clinical trial, in which primary renal cell carcinomas received 15 Gy stereotactic body radiation therapy followed by nephrectomy 4 weeks later. In the approximately 58 samples combined, some 4,000,000 unique CDR3 nucleotide sequences were found, encoding approximately 2,800,000 unique CDR3 amino acid sequences. A total of 50 to 55 samples underwent TCR beta sequencing, made up of 25 or so tumors and roughly 27 peripheral blood samples. On the study overall, not on this receptor specifically: Because no pretreatment tumor biopsies were available, whether clonotypes were present in the tumor at baseline could not be determined. An increase in top tumor clonotypes in blood was observed from baseline to 2 weeks post-radiation, followed by contraction by 4 weeks, which was taken to suggest transient expansion of tumor-resident clones. Effects of radiation dose or scheduling on the TCR repertoire could not be addressed with the single-armed trial design. Changes in the blood repertoire were not tracked past 4 weeks after treatment.

CDR3 length: 12 amino acids, cysteine to phenylalanine. The only DNA kept is the CDR3, 36 bases in frame from the first base. At the junction V is shortened by 6 bases and J by 4 bases, with 6 bases in between. Per the germline V gene, SGHVS is the CDR1 and FQNEAQ is the CDR2. Sample time point, as interpreted from the label and publication: baseline pretreatment blood. What the treatment or condition label conveys for this sample: 15 Gy SBRT to primary tumor, nephrectomy 4 weeks later. To follow tumor-enriched clonotypes, serial peripheral blood was collected from radiation-treated patients at baseline and at 2 weeks and 4 weeks after SBRT. Renal cell carcinoma with clear cell pathology was present in all patients. The QIAamp DNA Blood Mini Kit (Qiagen) was used to prepare genomic DNA for TCR sequencing. The analyses included only samples that passed all quality control checks. Following the manufacturer's recommendations, the immunoSEQ kit was used to generate TCR beta libraries from genomic DNA. To prepare the libraries, a first multiplex PCR with proprietary primers was run, followed by a second PCR that added unique barcodes, and a bead cleanup was done after each round. A positive control reaction and a negative control reaction, both provided in the kit, were run with every batch of samples. The final libraries were assessed on an Agilent 4200 TapeStation D1000 ScreenTape, pooled by volume, and quantified by qPCR. Sequencing was performed on an Illumina NextSeq500 with a MidOutput 150-cycle cartridge, and 156 Read1 and 15 Index1 cycles were run with kit custom primers. The pooled library was loaded at around 0.93 pM with around 20% PhiX control spiked in. From the authors' description of their analysis: Vendor-processed data were analyzed in R, and a clonotype was defined as all T cells sharing the same CDR3 nucleotide sequence. In the clone abundance analyses, frequencies were normalized to the 10,000 most abundant clones in each sample. Public T cell clones, which averaged fewer than five per sample, were removed prior to analysis. Tumor-enriched and baseline blood-enriched clonotypes were defined by at least a 32-fold difference in abundance between compartments. A beta-binomial differential abundance model was applied to find clonotypes that expanded or contracted between blood time points. Tumor-blood repertoire similarity was measured with the Baroni-Urbani and Buser coefficient, and groups were compared using two-tailed Wilcoxon tests in R. TCRdb provides this immuneACCESS table in a form limited to in-frame rearrangements. Some clones are lacking; in checked studies, under half of them reflect an unresolved V gene, and why the rest are absent is not known. The DNA was the basis for D and trimming; V, J and clone size are from that table. The sample includes around 140,000 clones, with roughly nine tenths observed a single time. The top ten constitute roughly 4% of the sample.

As regards this clone: Its antigen has not been determined. No base quality information exists; no much larger clone differs at one position.

The sample consisted of blood, taken from a patient whose treatment included radiotherapy and nephrectomy. The sequence joins TRBV7-8 to TRBJ2-2; there is no confident call for the D gene. The sequence was collected from a woman in her seventies with renal cell carcinoma. The DNA is TGTGCCAGCAGGCGTGGCACCGGGGAGCTGTTTTTT. Its product reads: CASRRGTGELFF.